These 31 T cell receptor beta chains were sequenced from one sample in a study of shared clonotypes between healthy human individuals. The assay was immunoSEQ multiplex PCR, and TCRdb's table has in-frame clones only and misses some. There are 300,000 to 350,000 clones in the sample; around 70% occur only once, and more than 9% lies in the top ten. Input material: memory CD4+ T cells sorted from blood. Subset specified: CD45RA-negative fraction. These receptors all stem from a man aged 25 to 45 in good health.

This chain links TRBV7-2 with TRBJ2-1; no firm D call. V shed 1 base and J shed 7 bases, with 8 bases lying between them. The CDR3 consists of 13 residues. CDR1 and CDR2 from the germline V gene are SGHTA and FQGNSA. The CDR3 nucleotides read TGTGCCAGCAGCTTAGGCCCCGATAATGAGCAGTTCTTC. It codes for CASSLGPDNEQFF.

This clone was counted a single time. The J gene is TRBJ2-3, the V gene TRBV5-4; 11 nucleotides line up with TRBD2. V dropped 5 bases and J dropped 1; count of bases not matched to a gene: 6. There are 16 residues in the CDR3. Germline CDR1 is SGHNT and CDR2 is YYREEE (reference sequence). The CDR3 protein is CASRSGLADRTDTQYF. The DNA for the CDR3 is TGTGCCAGCAGGTCGGGACTAGCGGACCGCACAGATACGCAGTATTTT.

Judged by abundance, this clone is medium-sized (0.01 to 0.1%). This specimen includes other DNA sequences encoding the same CDR3. J is TRBJ2-7 and V is TRBV2; 9 nucleotides match TRBD1. J gave up 0 bases and V 6 bases, and 6 bases lay outside the gene matches. CDR1 is SNHLY and CDR2 is FYNNEI in the germline V gene. The CDR3 contains 15 residues. For the CDR3, the DNA is TGTGCCAGCAGCGAACAGGGGGCGAACTCCTACGAGCAGTACTTC. Its translation is CASSEQGANSYEQYF.

This chain joins TRBV19 and TRBJ2-1, with D unresolved. Trimming took off 4 bases at V and 2 bases at J, with 9 bases between the two ends. CDR1 LNHDA and CDR2 SQIVND come from the germline V gene (reference sequence). The CDR3 is 14 amino acids. The CDR3 sequence is CASSSPGTYNEQFF. The CDR3 DNA reads as TGTGCCAGTAGTAGTCCAGGAACCTACAATGAGCAGTTCTTC.

The rearrangement links TRBV19 to TRBJ2-3; D may be TRBD2 (5 bases). CDR1 and CDR2 from the germline V gene are LNHDA and SQIVND (reference sequence). V lost 4 bases and J lost 6, with 8 bases in between. There are 12 residues in the CDR3. The CDR3 spells CASSNTRDTQYF. The CDR3 nucleotides read TGTGCCAGTAGTAATACTAGGGATACGCAGTATTTT.

V gene TRBV19 combines with J gene TRBJ2-7; D unclear. Germline assignment: CDR1 LNHDA and CDR2 SQIVND (reference sequence). Trimming pared 9 bases from V and 0 bases from J, leaving 39 bases between. The CDR3 length is 22 residues. As DNA, the CDR3 is TGTGCCAGAACACACACCCGTTCAAGTCTCACCCGCCGATCCGGAGACTCCTACGAGCAGTACTTC. It specifies CARTHTRSSLTRRSGDSYEQYF.

V usage is TRBV7-2 and J usage is TRBJ1-2; 10 bases align to TRBD1. Per germline, CDR1 SGHTA and CDR2 FQGNSA. CDR3 length: 15 amino acids. Losses at the gene ends were 4 bases for V and 4 bases for J; bases not matched to a gene: 6. The CDR3 sequence is CASSSETGGFYGYTF. CDR3 nucleotide sequence: TGTGCCAGCAGCTCAGAGACAGGGGGCTTCTATGGCTACACCTTC.

A note on this clone: One junction end disagrees with the germline gene, perhaps due to a read error. V is TRBV7-7 and J is TRBJ2-2; D gene unclear. The CDR3 contains 14 residues. The germline CDR1 and CDR2 sequences are SSHAT and FNYEAQ (reference sequence). CDR3 region: CASSPSFGAGELFF. As DNA, the CDR3 is TGTGCTAGCAGCCCCTCCTTCGGAGCCGGGGAGCTGTTTTTT.

J is TRBJ2-1 and V is TRBV18; 8 bases agree with TRBD2. CDR3 length: 14 residues. V lost 2 bases, J lost 10 bases, and 7 bases stayed unmatched. Germline CDR1 reads KGHSH; CDR2 reads LQKENI. The DNA for the CDR3 is TGTGCCAGCTCACCATTGCAGGCTAGCGGGGAGCAGTTCTTC. Translated, it gives CASSPLQASGEQFF.

The chain combines TRBV19 with TRBJ2-5; D gene ambiguous. The CDR3 has 17 residues. CDR1 and CDR2 (germline): LNHDA, SQIVND (reference sequence). The V gene lost 6 bases and the J gene lost 1 base, with 21 bases spanning the gap. CDR3 nucleotide sequence: TGTGCCAGTAGCCTCACCTCCCGTTCTTCCCTCCAAGAGACCCAGTACTTC. Translating gives CASSLTSRSSLQETQYF.

A remark on this clone: Other DNA sequences within the sample encode an identical CDR3. The chain is built from TRBV18 and TRBJ2-7; D might be TRBD2 (6 bases). Looked up from germline, CDR1 is KGHSH and CDR2 is LQKENI. V lost 3 bases, J lost 2 bases, and 8 bases lay in between. CDR3 length: 13 amino acids. CDR3 in amino acids: CASSPRRAYEQYF. The CDR3 DNA follows: TGTGCCAGCTCACCGCGGAGGGCCTACGAGCAGTACTTC.

The rearrangement joins TRBV6-1 to TRBJ2-7; the D is unclear. V dropped 3 bases and J dropped 0 bases, with 9 bases sitting between them. This CDR3 spans 14 amino acids. From germline, CDR1 is MNHNS and CDR2 SASEGT. In DNA form, the CDR3 reads TGTGCCAGCAGTGATTGGCGGACCTCCTACGAGCAGTACTTC. Translated: CASSDWRTSYEQYF.

The V and J genes are TRBV7-9 and TRBJ1-6, with D maybe TRBD1 (6 bases). The ends were cut back, 0 bases at V and 7 bases at J, with 10 bases in the middle. The CDR3 covers 15 residues. Germline V gene sequence: CDR1 SEHNR, CDR2 FQNEAQ (reference sequence). Here the CDR3 reads CASSLAGGGNSPLHF. CDR3 DNA sequence: TGTGCCAGCAGCTTAGCTGGGGGCGGCAATTCACCCCTCCACTTT.

A single count supports this clone. V gene TRBV6-4 combines with J gene TRBJ2-3, with a tentative D call TRBD2 (6 bases). The germline CDR1 and CDR2 sequences are MRHNA and SNTAGT. Trimming took off 4 bases at V and 4 bases at J, with 15 bases between the two ends. The CDR3 contains 15 residues. CDR3 in amino acids: CASSALGSGSDTQYF. The DNA for the CDR3 is TGTGCCAGCAGTGCGCTCGGGAGCGGGTCAGATACGCAGTATTTT.

The CDR3 reads CASSDRGVGNYGYTF. CDR3 sequence (DNA): TGTGCCAGCAGCGATAGGGGCGTCGGTAACTATGGCTACACCTTC. The chain uses TRBV5-4 and TRBJ1-2, with D possibly TRBD1 on 5 matching bases. Germline V CDR1 and CDR2: SGHNT, YYREEE (reference sequence). V gave up 4 bases and J gave up 1 base, with 14 bases separating them. The CDR3 totals 15 residues.

A note on this clone: Relative to the germline gene, one junction end is altered; a read error may explain this. The chain uses TRBV5-1 and TRBJ2-5, with 9 positions matching TRBD2. CDR3 length equals 16 residues. Germline V gene sequence: CDR1 SGHRS, CDR2 YFSETQ. CDR3 bases: TGCGCCAGCAGCTTGGCAGTGCGGGAGGGCCAAAAGACCCAGTACTTC. It is translated as CASSLAVREGQKTQYF.

The chain employs TRBV10-3 and TRBJ2-5, with TRBD1 matching over 7 bases. The CDR3 is 14 residues long. Germline lookup yields CDR1 ENHRY and CDR2 SYGVKD. V was clipped by 6 bases and J by 4 bases; unmatched bases: 8. The CDR3 is CAISGTAEGETQYF. The DNA of the CDR3 is TGTGCCATCAGCGGGACAGCAGAAGGAGAGACCCAGTACTTC.

The rearrangement uses TRBV18 and TRBJ2-1; 10 nucleotides align to TRBD1. Germline loops: CDR1 KGHSH, CDR2 LQKENI. V trimming: 5 bases; J trimming: 0 bases; junction bases outside the gene matches: 19. The CDR3 covers 21 residues. CDR3 bases: TGTGCCAGCTCAAAAAGGACAGGGGGACTAGGGATTGGGAGCTCCTACAATGAGCAGTTCTTC. Translating gives CASSKRTGGLGIGSSYNEQFF.

The V gene is TRBV28, the J gene TRBJ2-5; D unresolved. The CDR3 runs to 14 residues. V lost 5 bases and J 7 bases, leaving 17 bases between the germline ends. CDR1 is MDHEN, CDR2 SYDVKM, per germline. The CDR3 nucleotides are TGTGCCAGCAGTCTCGGCCTTGCCCGGCGGACCCAGTACTTC. Amino acid sequence: CASSLGLARRTQYF. The complete variable domain, with remaining parts taken from reference TRBV28 and TRBJ2-5, reads DVKVTQSSRYLVKRTGEKVFLECVQDMDHENMFWYRQDPGLGLRLIYFSYDVKMKEKGDIPEGYSVSREKKERFSLILESASTNQTSMYLCASSLGLARRTQYFGPGTRLLVL.

The rearrangement joins TRBV10-3 to TRBJ2-5, with 9 positions matching TRBD2. The CDR3 runs 16 residues. Per germline, CDR1 ENHRY and CDR2 SYGVKD. The V segment lost 6 bases and the J segment 4 bases; nucleotides outside the gene matches: 12. The CDR3: CAIRGGRATIGETQYF. The CDR3 coding sequence is TGTGCCATCAGGGGCGGGAGGGCCACTATCGGAGAGACCCAGTACTTC.

V gene TRBV27 combines with J gene TRBJ2-7; 16 nucleotides line up with TRBD2. Germline assignment: CDR1 MNHEY and CDR2 SMNVEV (reference sequence). With V trimmed by 5 bases and J by 3 bases, 13 bases remained unmatched. CDR3 length equals 19 residues. CDR3 protein: CASSDLAGTSGRVDYEQYF. CDR3 DNA sequence: TGTGCCAGCAGTGATCTCGCCGGGACTAGCGGGAGGGTTGACTACGAGCAGTACTTC.

The chain joins TRBV27 to TRBJ1-2; 8 bases match TRBD1. This CDR3 is built from 15 residues. Trimming cost V 2 bases and J 2 bases; bases outside gene matches: 4. Germline CDR1 is MNHEY and CDR2 is SMNVEV (reference sequence). CDR3 protein: CASSLGTGENYGYTF. CDR3 nucleotide sequence: TGTGCCAGCAGTTTAGGGACAGGCGAAAACTATGGCTACACCTTC.

This chain uses TRBV27 with TRBJ2-7, with a possible D match to TRBD2 (5 bases). Trimming removed 5 bases from V and 0 bases from J, with 14 bases in between. CDR3 size: 15 residues. From germline, CDR1 is MNHEY and CDR2 SMNVEV (reference sequence). DNA for the CDR3: TGTGCCAGCAGTCCTTTTCGCGGGTACTCCTACGAGCAGTACTTC. It codes for CASSPFRGYSYEQYF.

A note on this clone: A far larger clone is only one base removed, so a read error is likely. V and J are TRBV7-2 and TRBJ2-7; TRBD1 aligns across 7 bases. The germline gives CDR1 SGHTA, CDR2 FQGNSA. This CDR3 spans 14 amino acids. The V and J ends lost 7 bases and 3 bases, in that order; junction bases with no gene match: 9. CDR3 amino acids: CASNLWDRNYEQYF. For the CDR3, the DNA is TGTGCCAGCAACCTCTGGGACAGAAACTACGAGCAGTACTTC. The variable domain in full, with the rest retrieved from reference TRBV7-2 and TRBJ2-7, is GAGVSQSPSNKVTEKGKDVELRCDPISGHTALYWYRQSLGQGLEFLIYFQGNSAPDKSGLPSDRFSAERTGGSVSTLTIQRTQQEDSAVYLCASNLWDRNYEQYFGPGTRLTVT.

The sample holds many counts of this clone. The identical CDR3 is also encoded by other nucleotide sequences in the sample. The chain is built from TRBV18 and TRBJ2-7; 7 nucleotides match TRBD2. This CDR3 has 13 amino acids. CDR1 is KGHSH, CDR2 LQKENI, per germline. Trimming cost V 2 bases and J 3 bases; bases outside gene matches: 1. Here the CDR3 DNA reads TGTGCCAGCTCACCAACTAGCGACTACGAGCAGTACTTC. It encodes CASSPTSDYEQYF.

The chain has TRBV5-1 and TRBJ2-1, with a tentative D call TRBD2 (5 bases). Trimming took 2 bases from V and 2 from J, leaving 11 bases between them. This CDR3 comprises 15 residues. The germline CDR1 and CDR2 sequences are SGHRS and YFSETQ. The CDR3 loop is CASSLTEGAYNEQFF. CDR3 sequence (DNA): TGCGCCAGCAGCTTAACAGAGGGCGCCTACAATGAGCAGTTCTTC.

This clone was counted many times. The gene calls are TRBV5-1 and TRBJ2-2; D is possibly TRBD2 (5 bases). The germline CDR1 and CDR2 sequences are SGHRS and YFSETQ. V was pared by 1 base and J by 4 bases, with 8 bases between. The CDR3 spans 14 residues. The CDR3 nucleotides read TGCGCCAGCAGCTTGCAGGCGGGCACCGGGGAGCTGTTTTTT. This gives the protein CASSLQAGTGELFF. The variable domain in full, completed from reference TRBV5-1 and TRBJ2-2, reads KAGVTQTPRYLIKTRGQQVTLSCSPISGHRSVSWYQQTPGQGLQFLFEYFSETQRNKGNFPGRFSGRQFSNSRSEMNVSTLELGDSALYLCASSLQAGTGELFFGEGSRLTVL.

V usage is TRBV28 and J usage is TRBJ2-7; D is unresolved. Germline V gene sequence: CDR1 MDHEN, CDR2 SYDVKM. Deletions cut 5 bases from V and 3 bases from J, with 14 bases between. This CDR3 comprises 14 residues. CDR3 DNA sequence: TGTGCCAGCAGTCGGGTGGCTAGGGACTACGAGCAGTACTTC. Protein: CASSRVARDYEQYF. Using reference TRBV28 and TRBJ2-7 for the parts outside the CDR3, the full variable domain is DVKVTQSSRYLVKRTGEKVFLECVQDMDHENMFWYRQDPGLGLRLIYFSYDVKMKEKGDIPEGYSVSREKKERFSLILESASTNQTSMYLCASSRVARDYEQYFGPGTRLTVT.

The chain couples TRBV11-2 to TRBJ2-1; possible D gene TRBD2, 6 bases. V shed 3 bases and J shed 8 bases, with 23 bases lying between them. The CDR3 runs 17 residues. Germline loops: CDR1 SGHAT, CDR2 FQNNGV. The CDR3 loop is CASSLGKYGGKGHEQFF. The CDR3 DNA is TGTGCCAGCAGCTTGGGGAAGTACGGAGGGAAAGGGCATGAGCAGTTCTTC.

This clone was detected once. This chain joins TRBV7-9 and TRBJ2-2; no firm D call. The CDR3 loop spans 14 amino acids. With 8 bases removed from V and 1 base from J, the gap between germline ends came to 11 bases. The germline V gene has CDR1 SEHNR and CDR2 FQNEAQ (reference sequence). The CDR3 DNA follows: TGTGCCAGCTGGTCCCGATTGAACACCGGGGAGCTGTTTTTT. Translated, it gives CASWSRLNTGELFF.

This clone appeared once. The V gene is TRBV10-3, the J gene TRBJ2-3; D uncertain. V gave up 6 bases and J gave up 2 bases, with 15 bases separating them. The CDR3 runs to 15 residues. Germline V lookup: CDR1 ENHRY, CDR2 SYGVKD. CDR3 protein: CAIRRIPDYTDTQYF. CDR3 DNA sequence: TGTGCCATCAGGCGAATTCCCGATTACACAGATACGCAGTATTTT.